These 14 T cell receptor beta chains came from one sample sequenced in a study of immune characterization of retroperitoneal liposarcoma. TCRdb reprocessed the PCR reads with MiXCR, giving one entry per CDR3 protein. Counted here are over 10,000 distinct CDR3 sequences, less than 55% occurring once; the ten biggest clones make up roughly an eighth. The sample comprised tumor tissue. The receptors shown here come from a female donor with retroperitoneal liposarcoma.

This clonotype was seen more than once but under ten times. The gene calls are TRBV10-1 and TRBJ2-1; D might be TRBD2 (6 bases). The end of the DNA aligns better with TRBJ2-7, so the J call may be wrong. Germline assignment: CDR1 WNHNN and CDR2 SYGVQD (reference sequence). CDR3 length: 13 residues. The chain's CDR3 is CASSWDSTYEQYF. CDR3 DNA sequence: TGCGCCAGCAGTTGGGACTCCACCTACGAGCAGTACTTC.

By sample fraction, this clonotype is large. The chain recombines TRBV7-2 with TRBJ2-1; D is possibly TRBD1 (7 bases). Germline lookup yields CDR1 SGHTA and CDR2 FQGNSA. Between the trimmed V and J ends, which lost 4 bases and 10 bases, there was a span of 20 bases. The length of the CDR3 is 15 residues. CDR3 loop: CASSSTGWERAEQFF. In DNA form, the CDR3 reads TGTGCCAGCAGCTCGACAGGGTGGGAGCGGGCCGAGCAGTTCTTC.

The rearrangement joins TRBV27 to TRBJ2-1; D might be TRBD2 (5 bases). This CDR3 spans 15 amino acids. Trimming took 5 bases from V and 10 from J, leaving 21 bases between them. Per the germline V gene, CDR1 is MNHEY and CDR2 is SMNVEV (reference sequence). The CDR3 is CASSPFWMRGGEQFF. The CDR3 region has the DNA TGTGCCAGCAGTCCTTTCTGGATGCGTGGCGGGGAGCAGTTCTTC.

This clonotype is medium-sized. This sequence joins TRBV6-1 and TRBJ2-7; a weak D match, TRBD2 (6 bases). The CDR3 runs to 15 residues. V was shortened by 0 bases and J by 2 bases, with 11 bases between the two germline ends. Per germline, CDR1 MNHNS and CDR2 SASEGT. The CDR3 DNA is TGTGCCAGCAGTGAAGCGGGCGGGAACCCCTACGAGCAGTACTTC. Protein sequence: CASSEAGGNPYEQYF.

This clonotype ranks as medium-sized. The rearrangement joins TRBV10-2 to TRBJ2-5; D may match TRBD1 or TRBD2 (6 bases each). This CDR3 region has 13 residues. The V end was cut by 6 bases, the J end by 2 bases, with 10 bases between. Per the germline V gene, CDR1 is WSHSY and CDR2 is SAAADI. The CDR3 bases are TGCGCCAGCAGGCAGGGGACTCAAGAGACCCAGTACTTC. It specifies CASRQGTQETQYF.

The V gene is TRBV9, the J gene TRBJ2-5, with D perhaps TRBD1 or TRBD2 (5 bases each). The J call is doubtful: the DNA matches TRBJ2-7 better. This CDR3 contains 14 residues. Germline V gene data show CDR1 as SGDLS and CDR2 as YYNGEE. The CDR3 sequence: CASSVVGGSYEQYF. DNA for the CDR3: TGTGCCAGCAGCGTAGTTGGGGGCTCCTACGAGCAGTACTTC.

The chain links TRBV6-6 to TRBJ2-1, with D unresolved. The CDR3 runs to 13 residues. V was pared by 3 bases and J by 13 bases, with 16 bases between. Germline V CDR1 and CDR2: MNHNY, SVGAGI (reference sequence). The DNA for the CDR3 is TGTGCCAGCAGTTATTTTGGGCAAGAGACCCAGTTCTTC. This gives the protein CASSYFGQETQFF.

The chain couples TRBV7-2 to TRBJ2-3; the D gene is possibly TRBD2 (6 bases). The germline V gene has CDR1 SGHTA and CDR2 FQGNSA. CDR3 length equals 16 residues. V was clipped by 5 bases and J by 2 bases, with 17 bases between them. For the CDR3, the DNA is TGTGCCAGCAGCCCTAGGTACGGCGGGAACACAGATACGCAGTATTTT. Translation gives CASSPRYGGNTDTQYF.

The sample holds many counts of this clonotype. The CDR3 DNA reads TGTGCCAGCAGTCGCGGGACTAGCGGGGGGTTAGATACGCAGTATTTT. Residues: CASSRGTSGGLDTQYF. This rearrangement joins TRBV6-1 to TRBJ2-3, with 15 bases matching TRBD2. Trimming cost V 5 bases and J 5 bases; bases outside gene matches: 5. Looked up from germline, CDR1 is MNHNS and CDR2 is SASEGT. The length of the CDR3 is 16 residues.

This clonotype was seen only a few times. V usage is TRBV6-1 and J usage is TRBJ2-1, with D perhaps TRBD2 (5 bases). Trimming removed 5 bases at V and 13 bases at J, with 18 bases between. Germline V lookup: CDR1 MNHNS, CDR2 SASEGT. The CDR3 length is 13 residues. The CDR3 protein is CASSLRAVETQFF. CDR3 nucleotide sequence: TGTGCCAGCAGTTTGAGGGCGGTGGAGACCCAGTTCTTC.

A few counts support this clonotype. CDR3 region: CASRVPYTGEQFF. In nucleotides, the CDR3 is TGTGCCAGCAGAGTGCCCTACACGGGGGAGCAGTTCTTC. The genes are TRBV6-1 and TRBJ2-1; TRBD2 is a possible D gene (5 bases). The V end was cut by 6 bases, the J end by 10 bases, with 16 bases between. The CDR3 has 13 amino acids. Looked up from germline, CDR1 is MNHNS and CDR2 is SASEGT.

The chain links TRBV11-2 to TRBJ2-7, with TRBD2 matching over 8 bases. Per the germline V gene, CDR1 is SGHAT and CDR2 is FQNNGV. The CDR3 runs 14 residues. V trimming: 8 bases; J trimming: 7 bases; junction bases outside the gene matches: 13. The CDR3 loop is CASAGPRGVWEQYF. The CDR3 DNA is TGTGCCAGCGCCGGTCCGCGGGGGGTTTGGGAGCAGTACTTC.

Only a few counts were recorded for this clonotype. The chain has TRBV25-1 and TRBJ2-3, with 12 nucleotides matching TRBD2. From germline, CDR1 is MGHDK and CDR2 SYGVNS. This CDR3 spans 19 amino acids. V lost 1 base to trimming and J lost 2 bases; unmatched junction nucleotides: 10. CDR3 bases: TGTGCCAGCAGTGAATTTCCCCTCCTAGCGGGGGGGACCACAGATACGCAGTATTTT. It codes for CASSEFPLLAGGTTDTQYF.

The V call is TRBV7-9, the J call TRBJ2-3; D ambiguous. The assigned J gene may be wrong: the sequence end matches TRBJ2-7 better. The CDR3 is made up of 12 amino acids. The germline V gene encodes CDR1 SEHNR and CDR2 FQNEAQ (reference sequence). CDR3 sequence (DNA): TGTGCCAGCAGCTCGCACCTGGCGGAGCAGTACTTC. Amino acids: CASSSHLAEQYF.